The subject of this entry is one T cell receptor beta chain. This entry comes from a study of blood T cell repertoires in COVID-19. Using immunoSEQ multiplex PCR, the repertoire was profiled, and TCRdb retains in-frame clones only, with some absent. The table shows approximately 170,000 clones, with 84% occurring only once. The CDR3 loop spans 14 amino acids. Germline assignment: CDR1 KGHSH and CDR2 LQKENI. The ends lost 0 bases at V and 7 bases at J; junction bases unmatched: 0. The sample consisted of peripheral blood. This receptor was taken from a man between 40 and 49 years old who had recovered from COVID-19. The V gene is TRBV18, the J gene TRBJ2-1, with 10 bases lining up with TRBD2. DNA of the CDR3: TGTGCCAGCTCACCACCGGGACTAGCGAATGAGCAGTTCTTC. Translating it yields CASSPPGLANEQFF.